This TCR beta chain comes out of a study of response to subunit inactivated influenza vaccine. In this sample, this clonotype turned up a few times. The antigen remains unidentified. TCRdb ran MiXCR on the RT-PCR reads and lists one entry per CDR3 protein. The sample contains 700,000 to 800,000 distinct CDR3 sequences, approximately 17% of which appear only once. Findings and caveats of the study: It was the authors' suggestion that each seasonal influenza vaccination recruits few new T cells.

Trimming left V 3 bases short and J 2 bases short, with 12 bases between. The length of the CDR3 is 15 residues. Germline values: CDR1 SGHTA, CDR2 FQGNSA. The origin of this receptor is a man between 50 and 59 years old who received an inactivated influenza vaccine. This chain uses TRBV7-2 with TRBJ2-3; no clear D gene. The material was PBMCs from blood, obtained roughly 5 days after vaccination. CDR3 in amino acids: CASSFKTGTTDTQYF. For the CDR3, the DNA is TGTGCCAGCAGCTTCAAGACGGGTACCACAGATACGCAGTATTTT. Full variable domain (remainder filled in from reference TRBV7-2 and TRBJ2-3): GAGVSQSPSNKVTEKGKDVELRCDPISGHTALYWYRQSLGQGLEFLIYFQGNSAPDKSGLPSDRFSAERTGGSVSTLTIQRTQQEDSAVYLCASSFKTGTTDTQYFGPGTRLTVL.